Described below is a single T cell receptor beta chain sequence and its context. Its specific antigen is unknown. Within one base of it there is no much larger clone, and no base qualities were kept. The data were taken from a study of T cells in Graves' hyperthyroidism and ophthalmopathy (dated by TCRdb to between 2018 and 2021). Describing the broader study: Peripheral blood samples were taken at the time of initial diagnosis, prior to any treatment. TCR V-J signatures able to tell the groups apart were searched for in a discovery cohort of some 100 patients, of whom over 40 had Graves' ophthalmopathy and 55 to 60 had stable Graves' hyperthyroidism. Whether ophthalmopathy could be predicted prospectively was tested in an independent validation cohort made up of under 20 hyperthyroidism patients plus 17 patients who later progressed to ophthalmopathy. The 100 discovery patients were randomly split 7:3 into training and test sets. In addition, the study compared T-cell repertoires in thyroid tissue and in blood from five to seven Graves' hyperthyroidism patients. Following sampling, methimazole starting at 30 mg daily was given to hyperthyroidism patients, and high-dose intravenous methylprednisolone was given to ophthalmopathy patients. TCR Vbeta CDR3 sequencing of roughly 140 peripheral blood samples (approximately 44 ophthalmopathy, roughly 72 hyperthyroidism and roughly 17 progressor patients) is reported in the paper.

Overall study outcomes, separate from this receptor: In validation, progression to ophthalmopathy was predicted by the model with nearly 71% sensitivity and roughly 76% specificity, a median of approximately 6.5 months before onset. A 13 V-J signature model separated ophthalmopathy from stable hyperthyroidism, with just over 85% sensitivity and just under 84% specificity in cross-validation and 80%/75% in testing. Most expanded thyroid clonotypes (frequency above 0.001) were also found in blood, which suggests that blood repertoires may mirror thyroid immune responses. Sample size was not statistically predetermined, and blinding of investigators to group allocation was not performed.

The TCR beta CDR3 regions were amplified from the RNA transcripts. The first round of RT-PCR for the TCR CDR3 was performed with the HTBI primer set and the Qiagen OneStep RT-PCR kit. Libraries were constructed in a second round of multiplex PCR, after which size selection and purification were performed. The libraries were sequenced on an Illumina HiSeq2000 using paired-end 100 bp reads. The study's own analysis went as follows. SOAPnuke was used to process the raw data, throwing out any read that contained adapters or uncalled bases, had a mean Phred below 15, or lacked an exact constant-primer or identifier match. High-quality paired reads were merged with COPE v1.2.5, and unique nucleotide sequences were defined as clonotypes. Clonotypes were aligned to IMGT TRBV, TRBD and TRBJ reference segments using MiTCR v1.1. Analysis was restricted to V-J combinations with a frequency above 0.0001, which covered 99% to 99.2% of repertoires. The TCS score was defined as the ratio of F50 (clonal expansion) to E x V (chaos), calculated using BLOSUM62-based TCRdist between CDR3 peptides within each V-J. Welch's t-statistics and random forest reduced some 510 V-J features to 10 to 15, which were used in a naive Bayes classifier (R e1071). TCRdb cleaned the public reads at Q25 with fastp, built clones with MiXCR and kept in-frame beta chains. Rows with one shared CDR3 protein collapse into an entry with the most common genes and DNA. What appears here as the V and J calls and clone size reflects TCRdb's work, not the paper's. The sample table records about 480,000 distinct CDR3 sequences; 13% to 15% of these occur just once. The ten top clones hold less than 20% of the sample.

Stable Graves' hyperthyroidism was defined as the absence of progression to ophthalmopathy over 18 months of follow-up. The hyperthyroidism patients were between 18 and 65 years old and newly diagnosed, with a disease duration of less than 2 months. Patients with uncontrolled infections, other autoimmune diseases, pregnancy or lactation were excluded. Diagnoses relied on clinical symptoms, serum thyroxine and TRAb, thyroid ultrasound and orbital computed tomography. PBMCs were isolated from about 10 ml of fresh peripheral blood by Ficoll-Paque density gradient centrifugation. Total RNA was extracted with Trizol reagent, and quality was checked on an Agilent 2100 Bioanalyzer. Relative to germline, V is 3 bases shorter and J is 11 bases shorter, with 20 bases between their ends. Taken from cysteine to phenylalanine, the CDR3 has 15 residues. Only the CDR3 region is kept as DNA, spanning 45 bases read in frame from base 1. Sequences LNHDA (CDR1) and SQIVND (CDR2) are obtained from the germline V gene (reference sequence).

The sequencing input was blood. This receptor chain uses TRBV19 and TRBJ1-5; the D gene is possibly TRBD1, with 6 bases matching. This receptor was identified in a woman aged 18-30 years with Graves' hyperthyroidism. The nucleotides are TGTGCCAGTAGTATGGTGGACGGAGCCCAGGGGTCCCAGCATTTT. Translated, this gives CASSMVDGAQGSQHF.